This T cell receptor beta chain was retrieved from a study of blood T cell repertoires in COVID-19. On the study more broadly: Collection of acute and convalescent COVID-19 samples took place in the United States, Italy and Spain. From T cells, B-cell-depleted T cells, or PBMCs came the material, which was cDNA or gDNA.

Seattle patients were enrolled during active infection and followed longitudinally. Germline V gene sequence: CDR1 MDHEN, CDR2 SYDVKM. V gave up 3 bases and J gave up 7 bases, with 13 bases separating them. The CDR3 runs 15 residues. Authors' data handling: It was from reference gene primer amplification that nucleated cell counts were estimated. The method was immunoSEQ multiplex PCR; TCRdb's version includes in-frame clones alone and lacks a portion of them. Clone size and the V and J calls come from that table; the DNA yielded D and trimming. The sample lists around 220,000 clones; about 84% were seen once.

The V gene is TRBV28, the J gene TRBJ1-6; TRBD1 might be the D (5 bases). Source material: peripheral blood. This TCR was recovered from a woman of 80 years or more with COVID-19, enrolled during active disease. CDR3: CASSLYGGRNSPLHF. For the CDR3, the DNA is TGTGCCAGCAGTTTGTATGGGGGGAGGAATTCACCCCTCCACTTT.